Sequencing of this T cell receptor (beta chain) was carried out in a study of blood T cell repertoires in COVID-19. The overall study: PBMCs, B-cell-depleted T cells, or T cells provided the cDNA or gDNA that made up the material.

The authors' processing: Amplification from reference gene primers served as the basis for estimated nucleated cell counts. Only in-frame clones appear in the TCRdb table, and some are missing; sequencing was by immunoSEQ multiplex PCR. From that table come the V and J calls and clone size; the DNA was used to work out D and trimming. The sample has approximately 170,000 clones; 89% are singletons. CDR3 length: 15 residues. Germline V lookup: CDR1 SNHLY, CDR2 FYNNEI. After removal of 6 bases from V and 5 bases from J, the junction contained 8 bases not matched to a gene. The sample comprised peripheral blood. The rearrangement joins TRBV2 to TRBJ2-2; 8 bases align to TRBD1. This receptor was taken from a young man who had recovered from COVID-19. DNA of the CDR3: TGTGCCAGCAGGCGGCAGGGGGCCGTTACCGGGGAGCTGTTTTTT. Encoded protein: CASRRQGAVTGELFF.